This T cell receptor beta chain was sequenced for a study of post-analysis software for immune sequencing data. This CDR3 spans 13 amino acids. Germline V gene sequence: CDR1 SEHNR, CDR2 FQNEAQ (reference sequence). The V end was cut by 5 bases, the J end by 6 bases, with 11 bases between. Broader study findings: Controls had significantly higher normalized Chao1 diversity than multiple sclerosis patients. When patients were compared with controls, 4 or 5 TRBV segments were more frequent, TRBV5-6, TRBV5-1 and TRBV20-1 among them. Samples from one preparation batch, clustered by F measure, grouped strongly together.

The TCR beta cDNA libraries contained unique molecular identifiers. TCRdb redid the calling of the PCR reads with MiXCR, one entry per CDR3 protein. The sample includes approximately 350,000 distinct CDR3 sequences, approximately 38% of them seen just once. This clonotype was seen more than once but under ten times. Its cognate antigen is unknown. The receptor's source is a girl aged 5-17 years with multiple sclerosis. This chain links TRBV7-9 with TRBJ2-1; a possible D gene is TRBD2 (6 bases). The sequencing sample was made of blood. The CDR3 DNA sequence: TGTGCCAGCAGCACGGGGACTCGCAATGAGCAGTTCTTC. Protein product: CASSTGTRNEQFF.